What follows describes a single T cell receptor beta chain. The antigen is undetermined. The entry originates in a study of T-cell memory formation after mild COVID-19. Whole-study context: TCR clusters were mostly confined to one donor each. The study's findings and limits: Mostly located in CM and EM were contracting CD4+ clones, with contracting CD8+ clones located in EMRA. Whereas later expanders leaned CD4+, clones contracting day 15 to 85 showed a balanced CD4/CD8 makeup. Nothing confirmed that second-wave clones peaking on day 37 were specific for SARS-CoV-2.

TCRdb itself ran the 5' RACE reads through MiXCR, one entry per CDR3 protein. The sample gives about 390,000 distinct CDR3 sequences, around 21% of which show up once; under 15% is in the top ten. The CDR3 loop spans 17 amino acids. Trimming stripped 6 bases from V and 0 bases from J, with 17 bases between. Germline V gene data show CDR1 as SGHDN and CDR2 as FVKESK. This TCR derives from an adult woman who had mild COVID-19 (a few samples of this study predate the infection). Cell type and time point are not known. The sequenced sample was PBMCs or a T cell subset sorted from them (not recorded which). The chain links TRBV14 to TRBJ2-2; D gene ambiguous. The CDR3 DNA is TGTGCCAGCAGAAAATTTAACAGCCCTACGAACACCGGGGAGCTGTTTTTT. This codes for CASRKFNSPTNTGELFF.